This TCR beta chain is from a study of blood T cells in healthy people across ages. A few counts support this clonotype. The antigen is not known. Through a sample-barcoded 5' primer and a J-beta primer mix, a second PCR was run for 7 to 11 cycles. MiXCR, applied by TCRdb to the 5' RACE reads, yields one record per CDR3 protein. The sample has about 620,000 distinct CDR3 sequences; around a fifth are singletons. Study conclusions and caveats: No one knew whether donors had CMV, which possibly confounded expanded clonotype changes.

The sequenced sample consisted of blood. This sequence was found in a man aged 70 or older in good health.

The CDR3 protein is CASRDRINEKLFF. Here the CDR3 DNA reads TGCGCCAGCAGGGACAGGATTAATGAAAAACTGTTTTTT. V gene TRBV5-1 combines with J gene TRBJ1-4; 7 nucleotides match TRBD1. The CDR3 has 13 residues. CDR1 and CDR2 from the germline V gene are SGHRS and YFSETQ. Trimming took 5 bases from V and 4 from J; bases not matched to a gene: 2.